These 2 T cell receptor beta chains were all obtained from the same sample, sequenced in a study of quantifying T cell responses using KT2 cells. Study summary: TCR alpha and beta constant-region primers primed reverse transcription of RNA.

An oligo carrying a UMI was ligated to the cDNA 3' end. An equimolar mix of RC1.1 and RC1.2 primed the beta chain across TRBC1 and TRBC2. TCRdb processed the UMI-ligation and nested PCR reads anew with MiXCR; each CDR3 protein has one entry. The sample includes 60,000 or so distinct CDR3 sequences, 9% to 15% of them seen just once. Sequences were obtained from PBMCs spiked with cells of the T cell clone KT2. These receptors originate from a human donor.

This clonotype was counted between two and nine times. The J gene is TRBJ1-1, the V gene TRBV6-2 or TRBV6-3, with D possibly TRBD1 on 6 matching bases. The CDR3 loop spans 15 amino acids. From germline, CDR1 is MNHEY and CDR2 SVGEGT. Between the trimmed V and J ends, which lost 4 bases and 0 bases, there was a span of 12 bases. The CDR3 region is CASSSLTGMNTEAFF. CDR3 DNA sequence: TGTGCCAGCAGTTCATTAACAGGGATGAACACTGAAGCTTTCTTT.

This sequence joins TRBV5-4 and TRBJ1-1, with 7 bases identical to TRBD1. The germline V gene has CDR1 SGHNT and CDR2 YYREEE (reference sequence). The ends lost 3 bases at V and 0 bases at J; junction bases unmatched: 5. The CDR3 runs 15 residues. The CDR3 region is CASSSPDRVNTEAFF. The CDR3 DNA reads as TGTGCCAGCAGCTCGCCAGACAGGGTGAACACTGAAGCTTTCTTT.